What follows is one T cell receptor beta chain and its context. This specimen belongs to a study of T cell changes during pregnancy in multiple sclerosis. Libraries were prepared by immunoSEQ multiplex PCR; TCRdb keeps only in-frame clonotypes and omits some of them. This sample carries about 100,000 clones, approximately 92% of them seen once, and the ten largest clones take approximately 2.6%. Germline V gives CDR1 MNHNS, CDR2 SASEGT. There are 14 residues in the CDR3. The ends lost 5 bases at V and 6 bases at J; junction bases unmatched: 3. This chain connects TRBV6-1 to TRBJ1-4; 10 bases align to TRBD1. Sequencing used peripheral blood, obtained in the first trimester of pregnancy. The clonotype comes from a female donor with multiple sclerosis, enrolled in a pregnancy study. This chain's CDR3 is CASSLTGGYEKLFF. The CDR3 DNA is TGTGCCAGCAGTCTGACAGGGGGCTATGAAAAACTGTTTTTT.